This T cell receptor beta chain was recovered during a study of response to subunit inactivated influenza vaccine. The V gene end was trimmed by 5 bases and the J gene end by 12 bases; junction bases not matched to a gene: 8. Per the germline V gene, CDR1 is MDHEN and CDR2 is SYDVKM. The CDR3 extends over 12 amino acids. One entry per CDR3 protein results from TCRdb running MiXCR on the RT-PCR reads. This table has about 520,000 distinct CDR3 sequences, around 25% appearing once. A word on this clonotype: Its antigen remains unidentified.

Regarding the study as a whole: Authors suggested each seasonal influenza vaccination recruits few new T cells.

This sample comprised CD4+ T cells sorted from PBMCs, obtained 4 to 6 days after vaccination. This receptor was identified in a man aged 50-59 years who received an inactivated influenza vaccine. The genes are TRBV28 and TRBJ1-1; TRBD1 matches at 8 bases. The CDR3 DNA follows: TGTGCCAGCAGTCTAGGACAGGGTGGGACTTTCTTT. Translation: CASSLGQGGTFF.